This T cell receptor beta chain was sequenced for a study of Ad26.COV2.S vaccination and SARS-CoV-2 variants. Study-wide results and limits: Recipients of vaccine and of placebo showed similar breadth of their non-spike TCR repertoires.

Treatment given: around 19 received Ad26.COV2.S at low or high dose, single or two shots; several received placebo; per-sample allocation not given. Sample collection was performed on day 63 after the first vaccine or placebo injection. Comments on this clone: Its antigen remains unidentified.

Measured with immunoSEQ multiplex PCR; TCRdb has only the in-frame clones, and not every one. The sample holds over 400,000 clones, roughly nine tenths seen once. Germline lookup yields CDR1 SGHRS and CDR2 YFSETQ. The CDR3 covers 13 residues. Trimming took 0 bases from V and 7 from J, leaving 10 bases between them. The receptor was derived from a person aged 18-65 years who received the Ad26.COV2.S COVID-19 vaccine or a placebo. The gene calls are TRBV5-1 and TRBJ1-2; a weak D match, TRBD1 (5 bases). The source was peripheral blood, collected in a trial of Ad26.COV2.S vaccine versus placebo. The CDR3 DNA sequence: TGCGCCAGCAGCTTGGGTCCTGACAGTGGCTACACCTTC. Its translation is CASSLGPDSGYTF. Complete variable domain (other parts from reference TRBV5-1 and TRBJ1-2): KAGVTQTPRYLIKTRGQQVTLSCSPISGHRSVSWYQQTPGQGLQFLFEYFSETQRNKGNFPGRFSGRQFSNSRSEMNVSTLELGDSALYLCASSLGPDSGYTFGSGTRLTVV.